This T cell receptor beta chain is from a study of T cells in Graves' hyperthyroidism and ophthalmopathy. General study points: Appearing also in blood were most of the thyroid clonotypes expanded above 0.001.

Germline V gene data show CDR1 as SEHNR and CDR2 as FQNEAQ (reference sequence). The CDR3 totals 14 residues. Trimming took off 5 bases at V and 2 bases at J, with 12 bases between the two ends. On this clonotype itself: Its specificity is unknown.

Researchers took RNA transcripts and amplified the TCR beta CDR3 regions from them. HTBI primers were employed in a first-round RT-PCR of the TCR CDR3. TCRdb reprocessed the multiplex PCR reads via MiXCR and lists one record per CDR3 protein. The table lists just under 750,000 distinct CDR3 sequences, just over 35% of them singletons. Hyperthyroidism, newly diagnosed and lasting under 2 months, affected patients aged 18 to 65. This receptor was taken from a woman in her thirties or forties with Graves' hyperthyroidism. This chain uses TRBV7-9 with TRBJ1-2, with a tentative D call TRBD1 (6 bases). What was sequenced was blood. The CDR3, as DNA: TGTGCCAGCAGCGGGCCAGGGGTCAACTATGGCTACACCTTC. The encoded protein is CASSGPGVNYGYTF.